The next 13 T cell receptor beta chains were all read from a single sample in a study of cytotoxic CD8 clonotypes in ibrutinib-treated CLL. Some clones are missing from TCRdb's copy, which holds only in-frame ones; the method was immunoSEQ multiplex PCR. The data contain 100,000 to 150,000 clones, approximately 85% of them singletons. Sequencing used PBMCs, obtained after 24 months of ibrutinib treatment. Source of these receptors: a human donor with chronic lymphocytic leukemia.

The chain combines TRBV19 with TRBJ2-3, with 9 bases lining up with TRBD2. V was clipped by 6 bases and J by 5 bases; unmatched bases: 9. CDR1 and CDR2 from the germline V gene are LNHDA and SQIVND (reference sequence). The length of the CDR3 is 15 residues. Here the CDR3 reads CASSLASLAGDTQYF. The DNA for the CDR3 is TGTGCCAGTAGCCTGGCGTCACTAGCGGGAGATACGCAGTATTTT.

DNA for the CDR3: TGTGCCAGCAGCTTAGCACTAGCGGGCACCTACGAGCAGTACTTC. It is translated as CASSLALAGTYEQYF. The chain uses TRBV7-9 and TRBJ2-7; 9 positions match TRBD2. V lost 0 bases and J lost 2; bases outside the gene matches: 2. The CDR3 consists of 15 residues. Germline values: CDR1 SEHNR, CDR2 FQNEAQ (reference sequence).

The chain joins TRBV4-3 to TRBJ2-7; TRBD2 agrees at 9 bases. The CDR3 spans 16 residues. The V gene end was trimmed by 0 bases and the J gene end by 2 bases; junction bases not matched to a gene: 5. CDR1 is LGHNA and CDR2 is YSLEER in the germline V gene. This CDR3 reads CASSQDLLAGTYEQYF. The CDR3 DNA sequence: TGCGCCAGCAGCCAAGATCTACTAGCGGGCACCTACGAGCAGTACTTC.

The V and J genes are TRBV5-1 and TRBJ2-5, with TRBD2 matching 11 bases. The CDR3 runs to 15 residues. The germline V gene encodes CDR1 SGHRS and CDR2 YFSETQ. The ends lost 4 bases at V and 4 bases at J; junction bases unmatched: 6. The CDR3 loop is CASSGPGTSGETQYF. The CDR3 region has the DNA TGCGCCAGCAGCGGACCCGGGACTAGCGGAGAGACCCAGTACTTC.

This clone turned up a few times. Written as DNA, the CDR3 is TGTGCCAGCAGCCCTCGAAGGGCGAACACTGAAGCTTTCTTT. Protein product: CASSPRRANTEAFF. The V gene is TRBV28, the J gene TRBJ1-1; D is unclear. The V and J ends lost 6 bases and 1 base respectively, with 12 bases between them. From germline, CDR1 is MDHEN and CDR2 SYDVKM. This CDR3 region has 14 residues. The entire variable domain, with the rest obtained from reference TRBV28 and TRBJ1-1, is as follows: DVKVTQSSRYLVKRTGEKVFLECVQDMDHENMFWYRQDPGLGLRLIYFSYDVKMKEKGDIPEGYSVSREKKERFSLILESASTNQTSMYLCASSPRRANTEAFFGQGTRLTVV.

The chain uses TRBV7-8 and TRBJ2-7; a weak D match, TRBD2 (6 bases). Germline V CDR1 and CDR2: SGHVS, FQNEAQ. Between the trimmed V and J ends, which lost 4 bases and 6 bases, there was a span of 13 bases. The CDR3 runs to 13 residues. The CDR3 sequence is CASSWKGLIEQYF. CDR3 nucleotide sequence: TGTGCCAGCAGCTGGAAGGGACTCATCGAGCAGTACTTC.

The genes are TRBV5-1 and TRBJ2-5, with D possibly matching TRBD2 (5 bases). CDR3 length equals 16 residues. Between the trimmed V and J ends, which lost 2 bases and 5 bases, there was a span of 19 bases. Germline V gives CDR1 SGHRS, CDR2 YFSETQ. DNA of the CDR3: TGCGCCAGCAGCTTCCCAGCGGCGGGTTGGAGGGAGACCCAGTACTTC. Protein: CASSFPAAGWRETQYF.

The chain links TRBV5-1 to TRBJ2-7; possibly TRBD1 or TRBD2 for D (5 bases each). Germline V CDR1 and CDR2: SGHRS, YFSETQ. CDR3 length equals 16 residues. V was shortened by 4 bases and J by 0 bases, with 17 bases between the two germline ends. This CDR3 reads CASSPGASSSSYEQYF. Here the CDR3 DNA reads TGCGCCAGCAGCCCCGGGGCCTCCTCGTCCTCCTACGAGCAGTACTTC.

V gene TRBV5-1 combines with J gene TRBJ1-1; possible D gene TRBD1, 6 bases. CDR1 is SGHRS, CDR2 YFSETQ, per germline. Trimming left V 0 bases short and J 7 bases short, with 19 bases between. The CDR3 has 16 residues. CDR3 in DNA: TGCGCCAGCAGCTTGGGAAGGTTACAGGGTGGGGATGAAGCTTTCTTT. This translates into CASSLGRLQGGDEAFF.

The chain has TRBV11-2 and TRBJ1-2; no reliable D call. Trimming shortened V by 2 bases and J by 8 bases, and 15 bases separated the two germline ends. The germline gives CDR1 SGHAT, CDR2 FQNNGV. There are 14 residues in the CDR3. The chain's CDR3 is CASSLLMVGDGYTF. The CDR3 nucleotides are TGTGCCAGCAGCTTATTGATGGTTGGCGACGGCTACACCTTC.

The chain joins TRBV6-5 to TRBJ2-2, with TRBD2 as a possible D gene (6 bases). Germline V gene data show CDR1 as MNHEY and CDR2 as SVGAGI. The V end was cut by 6 bases, the J end by 5 bases, with 13 bases between. The CDR3 has 14 amino acids. CDR3 residues: CASSLAIETGELFF. As DNA, the CDR3 is TGTGCCAGCAGCCTAGCGATTGAGACCGGGGAGCTGTTTTTT.

This rearrangement joins TRBV4-3 to TRBJ2-1, with 9 nucleotides matching TRBD1. Germline V gives CDR1 LGHNA, CDR2 YSLEER. With 4 bases clipped from V and 7 bases from J, the junction kept 5 bases outside the gene matches. The CDR3 covers 14 residues. CDR3 sequence (DNA): TGCGCCAGCAGCCCAACAGGGGGCAAGAATGAGCAGTTCTTC. Translating gives CASSPTGGKNEQFF.

This chain connects TRBV19 to TRBJ1-2, with D perhaps matching TRBD1 (5 bases). The CDR3 is 17 amino acids. Trimming shortened V by 6 bases and J by 4 bases, and 24 bases separated the two germline ends. Germline V gene sequence: CDR1 LNHDA, CDR2 SQIVND (reference sequence). The CDR3 region is CASSAGASGRFVYGYTF. The CDR3 DNA is TGTGCCAGTAGCGCTGGGGCCTCGGGTCGGTTCGTCTATGGCTACACCTTC.